This T cell receptor (beta chain) was retrieved from a study of cytomegalovirus exposure and HLA in healthy donors (dated by TCRdb to 2017 to 2019). General notes on the study: In an earlier analysis of fewer than 750 of the donors, approximately 300 Gb of sequence data and approximately 100 million unique TCR beta sequences from about 179 million T cells were reported. Of the 300 to 500 genotyped donors, roughly 80% were placed in the genetic ancestry cluster associated with self-reported Caucasian donors. Across some 400 genotyped donors of the cohort, an average of approximately 240,000 unique TCR beta nucleotide sequences per donor were sequenced, and approximately 19% of those sequences were non-productive. Rather than drawing on any new phenotypic data, the later analysis identified candidate immune exposures from TCR beta sequences and the way those sequences occurred across donors. The number of donors typed differed by locus, with about 629-630 for A, B, C, DRB1 and DQB1, about 500 for DQA1, approximately 580 for DPA1, and some 450 for DPB1. Four or five DR-DQ haplotypes were handled as single units for association and clustering, since linkage in the cohort was strong. An earlier analysis of approximately 500 of the donors applied high-throughput TCR beta sequencing to assess whether each TCR beta V gene segment acted as functional or pseudogenic. A later genetic analysis used genome-wide SNP genotypes for about 55% of the 666 donors, treating that subset as a discovery cohort. HLA typing included class I and class II loci at four-digit resolution. The study aimed to test whether signatures of past pathogen exposure could be identified by cataloging public T cell receptors. A later analysis re-analyzed previously published TCR beta repertoires from 666 donors and added high-resolution HLA genotyping to study TCR occurrence patterns. The study combined high-throughput TCR immunosequencing, statistical association of individual TCRs with disease status, and machine learning to predict cytomegalovirus infection status. Donor age, sex, ethnicity and CMV serostatus were compiled together with the repertoire data. An early release covering approximately 600 HLA-typed donors comprised 300 to 350 gigabases of sequencing data and roughly 86 million unique TCR sequences. Along with the approximately 700-subject first cohort, a separate validation cohort of more than 90 different subjects was used. Using immunosequencing, the study profiled T cell repertoires from 550 to 750 subjects and related those repertoires to cytomegalovirus serostatus. Every repertoire in the discovery cohort had been generated on one and the same sequencing platform. Paper-wide results and their limitations: The classifier was reported to diagnose cytomegalovirus status with high specificity and sensitivity in both the original and validation cohorts. About 15 rarely observed V segments, including chromosome 9 orphons, were excluded from the earlier analysis of some 590 of the donors because counts were too low. In the study, 150 to 200 TCR beta chains were listed as associated with cytomegalovirus. Linkage disequilibrium might explain the correlated functional status among segregating V segments, but an unknown experimental factor could not be excluded. Because the 87-base-pair reads could not distinguish some IMGT-functional V segments, including TRBV6-2 and TRBV6-3, those segments were excluded. In a later analysis, most CMV-associated TCR beta chains were found to appear HLA-restricted, with HLA associations seemingly driven largely by CMV exposure. Because HLA typing was missing for some donors at each locus, association tests included only the typed subset. A later analysis reported that several top co-occurrence clusters appeared linked to parvovirus B19, influenza, CMV and Epstein-Barr virus. The only immune exposure information available for the cohort was CMV serostatus. In vitro tests confirmed that a few of the cytomegalovirus-associated TCR beta chains recognize cytomegalovirus antigens. Across donors, most TCR sequences were observed very rarely, whereas some public TCRs were present in many individuals. A later analysis associated roughly 17,000 TCR beta sequences with specific HLA alleles at a false discovery rate of 0.05. A cluster of highly shared sequence variants was judged likely to be a technical artifact of the sequencing pipeline. Roughly uniform sequencing depth across donors was assumed in presence/absence analyses, although this assumption may not hold. This cohort had only TCR beta chains sequenced, and the lack of alpha or paired-chain data limited which features could be detected. When HLA alleles, especially DR and DQ, strongly co-occurred, attributing TCR associations to individual alleles was difficult. An association between a missense DCLRE1C variant and V-gene and J-gene trimming of TCR beta chains was found in a later genetic analysis and replicated in an independent cohort. Compared with the roughly 670-donor mean, donors in an Asian-associated ancestry cluster had fewer N-insertions in productive TCRs, according to a later genetic analysis. A further reported finding was that TCR beta sequences accurately predicted the HLA-A and HLA-B alleles for most subjects in the first cohort. Compared with equally common non-associated chains, HLA-associated TCR beta chains in a later analysis were more clonally expanded and had lower generation probabilities. In a later analysis, TCR association rates were found to vary across HLA loci, with the most associated TCRs seen for DRB1 alleles and the fewest for HLA-C alleles. In an earlier analysis of roughly 500 of the donors, most TCR beta V segments appeared in productive rearrangements about 90% or about 30% of the time, broadly matching IMGT annotations. According to the authors, the approach could potentially be generalized to other disease states and immunological phenotypes.

Libraries were built with the immunoSEQ multiplex PCR assay. For the multiplex PCR, a mixture combining 60 forward primers for TCR Vbeta segments and 13 reverse primers for TCR Jbeta segments was used. The CDR3 region of rearranged TCR beta genes was amplified from genomic DNA with a multiplex PCR assay. The amplified TCR beta libraries were sequenced on the Illumina HiSeq System as 87-base-pair reads. On the study's bioinformatics: A later analysis tallied roughly 80 million unique TCR beta chains across the 666 repertoires, and about 12 million of those chains were shared by two or more donors. A nearest-neighbor algorithm error-corrected the raw reads and collapsed the reads into unique sequences, merging closely related sequences to remove PCR and sequencing errors. To assign V, D and J gene segments, CDR3 sequences were aligned to IMGT reference sequences. For a sequence to be retained, a match of at least six nucleotides was required to both a V gene segment and a J gene segment. Rearrangements were classified as productive when the CDR3 lacked stop codons and remained in frame with V and J, and all other rearrangements were classified as non-productive. Following IMGT convention, CDR3 was defined as the stretch from the second conserved V-encoded cysteine to the conserved J-encoded phenylalanine. Sequences without an unambiguous match to a single V gene segment were excluded from the earlier analysis of several hundred of the donors. In an earlier analysis of some 590 of the donors, V segments were called functional above 56.7% productive rearrangements and were called segregating when the between-donor standard deviation exceeded 5%. A statistical classification framework was developed to diagnose cytomegalovirus status using the catalog of TCR beta chain sequences. V and J gene assignment, in a later analysis, came from comparing TCR nucleotide sequences with IMGT/GENE-DB human TR gene sequences. The TCRdist pipeline was used in a later analysis to assign CDR3 sequences and most-parsimonious VDJ recombination scenarios. In a later analysis, every TCR beta chain was defined by the combination of its CDR3 amino acid sequence and its V-gene family, and reads without a unique V-gene family were dropped. As a way to deal with suspected cross-contamination and a sequencing artifact, a later analysis dropped roughly 620 nucleotide sequences that were highly shared and had low generation probability. In a later analysis, a clonal expansion index for each public chain was calculated from normalized within-repertoire ranks of inferred template counts. A later analysis computed generation probabilities with a VDJ recombination model fitted to out-of-frame rearrangements, and checked the results against IGoR. In a later analysis, TCR-TCR, TCR-HLA and TCR-CMV co-occurrence was scored with hypergeometric tests, and a repertoire-size bias correction was applied to TCR pairs. To estimate false discovery rates, a later analysis permuted the HLA or CMV assignments 20 times. In a later analysis, co-occurring TCRs were grouped with DBSCAN, and TCRdist sequence similarity was added when clustering was performed within HLA-allele-positive subsets. Repertoires with fewer than 30,000 or more than 120,000 public chains were left out of co-occurrence clustering, as were four to six repertoires with anomalous nucleotide sharing. TCRdb carries this immuneACCESS record with in-frame sequences only. Its versions omit some clonotypes, under half of them owing to an unresolved V gene in the studies checked, with the rest unexplained. The DNA gave D and trimming, while V, J and clone size come from that table. In all, the sample holds about 100,000 clones, and about 83% of those were seen once. The ten largest account for roughly 5.6% of the sample.

Comment on this clone: Its cognate antigen has yet to be identified. It has no much larger one-base neighbor in the sample; base qualities were not kept.

The CDR3 spans 14 residues, from the cysteine through the phenylalanine. Only the CDR3 portion is preserved as DNA: 42 bases, with reading frame beginning at the first base. The V end gives up 5 bases and the J end 2 bases, leaving 5 bases in the junction not matched to a gene. As encoded in the germline V gene, CDR1 is KGHSH while CDR2 is LQKENI. The cohort consisted of some 670 healthy bone marrow donors. At the time of sampling, all cohort members were nominally healthy, though unrecorded immune exposures were likely present. The donor was CMV seropositive and was included in the group of 250 to 300 seropositive cohort members. Every donor gave a peripheral blood sample, and the peripheral blood mononuclear cells from that sample were used for TCR beta sequencing. The Qiagen DNeasy Blood Extraction Kit was used to extract genomic DNA from the blood cell samples.

The V and J genes are TRBV18 and TRBJ1-2, with 7 bases matching TRBD1. This sequence originates from a female donor in good health and CMV-seropositive. The source material was PBMCs. The sequence in DNA is TGTGCCAGCTCATCAACACAGGGGAACTATGGCTACACCTTC. Translated, this is CASSSTQGNYGYTF.